This passage covers 2 T cell receptor beta chains from one sample sequenced in a study of blood T cell repertoires in COVID-19. Produced via immunoSEQ multiplex PCR; TCRdb's table is partial and in-frame only. The repertoire consists of roughly 65,000 clones, with approximately 94% occurring once and the leading ten covering 2.9%. Sequenced sample: peripheral blood. These receptors all stem from an older man with active COVID-19.

The chain has TRBV11-3 and TRBJ2-3; 9 bases line up with TRBD1. Germline CDR1 SGHNT, CDR2 YENEEA. The length of the CDR3 is 15 residues. The trim removed 7 bases at V and 5 bases at J, leaving 10 bases unmatched. The chain's CDR3 is CASNPDRGTLDTQYF. Here the CDR3 DNA reads TGTGCCAGCAACCCGGACAGGGGCACTTTAGATACGCAGTATTTT.

The chain recombines TRBV6-5 with TRBJ1-3, with TRBD1 matching 8 bases. The germline CDR1 and CDR2 sequences are MNHEY and SVGAGI. V shed 4 bases, J shed 2 bases, and the junction held 1 base outside the gene matches. The CDR3 runs 14 residues. In DNA, the CDR3 is TGTGCCAGCAGTTTGACAGGGGCTGGAAACACCATATATTTT. Protein product: CASSLTGAGNTIYF.